One and the same sample provided the 27 T cell receptor beta chains below, sequenced in a study of human T cells and chemical hapten exposure. MiXCR was run by TCRdb on the RACE reads, yielding one entry per CDR3 protein. The sample consists of some 400,000 distinct CDR3 sequences, around 5% of them appearing once. The time point is: patch test 1, 2 weeks after DPC sensitization. The treatment is: therapeutic diphenylcyclopropenone sensitization with weekly scalp DPC. The material sequenced was whole blood, taken in connection with sensitization to the hapten diphenylcyclopropenone (DPC). The origin of the receptors is a woman aged 45 to 65 with alopecia areata. Some clones in this sample may be carry-over from other donors' samples.

This clonotype came up many times. The chain has TRBV10-3 and TRBJ2-2; D unclear. Germline V CDR1 and CDR2: ENHRY, SYGVKD. Trimming pared 3 bases from V and 0 bases from J, leaving 5 bases between. The CDR3 length is 14 residues. The DNA for the CDR3 is TGTGCCATCAGTGATGTAGCGAACACCGGGGAGCTGTTTTTT. It translates to CAISDVANTGELFF.

This clonotype was counted ten times or more. V gene TRBV29-1 combines with J gene TRBJ2-7; 9 nucleotides match TRBD1. Germline V gene data show CDR1 as SQVTM and CDR2 as ANQGSEA. The CDR3 spans 12 residues. V lost 7 bases and J lost 5; bases outside the gene matches: 6. This CDR3 is CSGGTGRNEQYF. DNA for the CDR3: TGCAGCGGGGGGACAGGGAGGAACGAGCAGTACTTC.

V gene TRBV10-3 combines with J gene TRBJ2-3; TRBD2 aligns across 10 bases. J was trimmed by 2 bases and V by 2 bases; bases with no gene match: 4. Germline lookup yields CDR1 ENHRY and CDR2 SYGVKD. This CDR3 region has 16 residues. This CDR3 is CAISELAGATTDTQYF. CDR3 DNA sequence: TGTGCCATCAGTGAGCTAGCGGGGGCGACCACAGATACGCAGTATTTT.

This clonotype was detected many times. The rearrangement links TRBV12-3 or TRBV12-4 to TRBJ2-2; D unresolved. CDR3 length: 15 amino acids. V was trimmed by 5 bases and J by 6 bases, leaving 16 bases between them. The DNA for the CDR3 is TGTGCCAGCAGTGGAACCGTGGGTTGGTCCGGGGAGCTGTTTTTT. Its protein is CASSGTVGWSGELFF.

In its sample, this clonotype was seen a few times. J is TRBJ2-1 and V is TRBV2, with TRBD1 as a possible D gene (5 bases). The length of the CDR3 is 15 residues. V was trimmed by 4 bases and J by 3 bases, leaving 13 bases between them. Germline CDR1 and CDR2: SNHLY and FYNNEI. DNA of the CDR3: TGTGCCAGCAGTGTTAAGGAAGGGGACTACAATGAGCAGTTCTTC. Its translation is CASSVKEGDYNEQFF.

This clonotype was counted at least ten times. This sequence joins TRBV29-1 and TRBJ1-2, with D uncertain. Germline V gene lookup returns CDR1 SQVTM and CDR2 ANQGSEA. CDR3 length equals 12 residues. V shed 1 base and J shed 8 bases, with 11 bases lying between them. The CDR3 DNA reads TGCAGCGTTGAAGGGACGGTGTTCGGCTACACCTTC. Translating gives CSVEGTVFGYTF.

This clonotype was recorded at least ten times. The V gene is TRBV2, the J gene TRBJ2-6; D not resolved. The CDR3 runs 12 residues. Deletions cut 10 bases from V and 2 bases from J, with 6 bases between. Germline CDR1 is SNHLY and CDR2 is FYNNEI. The CDR3 loop is CAIVPGANVLTF. For the CDR3, the DNA is TGTGCCATCGTCCCTGGGGCCAACGTCCTGACTTTC.

This clonotype has only a few counts. The chain couples TRBV7-9 to TRBJ2-1, with 14 bases aligning to TRBD2. CDR1 is SEHNR, CDR2 FQNEAQ, per germline (reference sequence). J lost 9 bases, V lost 7 bases, and 8 bases had no gene match. The CDR3 totals 15 residues. CDR3 bases: TGTGCCAGCAACCCGACTAGCGGGAGGGCCACTGAGCAGTTCTTC. Translated: CASNPTSGRATEQFF.

The V and J genes are TRBV14 and TRBJ1-1; no definite D call. This CDR3 is 13 amino acids long. Per germline, CDR1 SGHDN and CDR2 FVKESK. V lost 5 bases to trimming and J lost 5 bases, with 12 bases between them. DNA for the CDR3: TGTGCCAGCAGCTCCGGACCGAAAACTGAAGCTTTCTTT. Translated: CASSSGPKTEAFF.

This clonotype was found many times. The rearrangement links TRBV7-8 to TRBJ1-2; 10 nucleotides align to TRBD1. The V gene's germline CDR1 is SGHVS and CDR2 FQNEAQ. V was pared by 5 bases and J by 8 bases, with 5 bases of the junction left unmatched. The CDR3 extends over 13 amino acids. This CDR3 is CASSPGQGGGYTF. The CDR3, as DNA: TGTGCCAGCAGCCCAGGACAGGGGGGCGGCTACACCTTC.

The sample holds a few counts of this clonotype. The chain couples TRBV6-1 to TRBJ2-6, with 12 bases fitting TRBD2. Germline CDR1 reads MNHNS; CDR2 reads SASEGT. The CDR3 spans 19 residues. V lost 1 base, J lost 3 bases, and 7 bases stayed unmatched. CDR3 in amino acids: CASSEDLAGGPYGANVLTF. DNA of the CDR3: TGTGCCAGCAGTGAAGACCTAGCGGGAGGGCCGTATGGGGCCAACGTCCTGACTTTC.

This clonotype came up many times. The chain employs TRBV7-9 and TRBJ2-7, with D unresolved. Per germline, CDR1 SEHNR and CDR2 FQNEAQ (reference sequence). Trimming cost V 4 bases and J 6 bases, with 10 bases left between them. CDR3 length: 12 residues. CDR3 protein: CASSSISVEQYF. The CDR3 DNA reads as TGTGCCAGCAGCTCCATATCGGTCGAGCAGTACTTC.

This clonotype was counted many times. The rearrangement uses TRBV12-3 or TRBV12-4 and TRBJ2-2; TRBD2 agrees at 11 bases. CDR3 size: 13 residues. With V trimmed by 5 bases and J by 10 bases, 3 bases remained unmatched. CDR3 nucleotides: TGTGCCAGCAGTGTGGGACTAGCGGCGGAGCTGTTTTTT. It encodes CASSVGLAAELFF.

This clonotype was picked up many times. At one boundary the junction diverges from the germline segment, which might be a read error. The J gene is TRBJ2-7, the V gene TRBV15; TRBD1 matches at 7 bases. Germline values: CDR1 LNHNV, CDR2 YYDKDF (reference sequence). The CDR3 totals 12 residues. The DNA of the CDR3 is TGTGCCACCAGCAGAGATGACAGGGATTTGAAGTTC. Protein product: CATSRDDRDLKF.

The chain couples TRBV4-1 to TRBJ1-2; possible D gene TRBD1, 6 bases. V lost 3 bases to trimming and J lost 6 bases, with 20 bases between them. CDR3 length: 16 amino acids. Germline V CDR1 and CDR2: MGHRA, YSYEKL. CDR3 in DNA: TGCGCCAGCAGCCAGAGGGGGGCCGTCCCTAGGAATGGCTACACCTTC. Its protein is CASSQRGAVPRNGYTF.

This clonotype was observed a few times. The chain is built from TRBV7-9 and TRBJ1-2; D gene unclear. CDR1 is SEHNR, CDR2 FQNEAQ, per germline (reference sequence). The V gene lost 6 bases and the J gene lost 4 bases, with 15 bases spanning the gap. This CDR3 spans 14 amino acids. The CDR3 spells CASSSSGRFYGYTF. CDR3 in DNA: TGTGCCAGCAGTTCCTCTGGACGCTTCTATGGCTACACCTTC.

The V and J genes are TRBV7-2 and TRBJ2-7; tentatively, D is TRBD1 or TRBD2 (6 bases each). This CDR3 has 16 amino acids. The V gene's germline CDR1 is SGHTA and CDR2 FQGNSA. Trimming left V 6 bases short and J 0 bases short, with 18 bases between. CDR3 protein: CASRKDVGGLSYEQYF. The CDR3 nucleotides are TGTGCCAGCAGAAAGGATGTCGGGGGCCTCTCCTACGAGCAGTACTTC.

Only a few counts were recorded for this clonotype. The chain combines TRBV6-2 or TRBV6-3 with TRBJ2-3, with TRBD2 matching 7 bases. The V and J ends lost 5 bases and 0 bases, in that order; junction bases with no gene match: 5. In germline, CDR1 is MNHEY, CDR2 SVGEGT. CDR3 length: 15 amino acids. The DNA for the CDR3 is TGTGCCAGCAGTATAGCGGGTGCTAGCACAGATACGCAGTATTTT. Amino acids: CASSIAGASTDTQYF.

This clonotype came up many times. The J gene is TRBJ1-5, the V gene TRBV28; 7 bases line up with TRBD1. After removal of 4 bases from V and 4 bases from J, the junction contained 4 bases not matched to a gene. CDR3 length: 14 residues. Germline V CDR1 and CDR2: MDHEN, SYDVKM. The DNA of the CDR3 is TGTGCCAGCAGTTCCGGGACAGATAATCAGCCCCAGCATTTT. Translation: CASSSGTDNQPQHF.

This clonotype was observed many times. One end of the junction does not line up with germline, which may come from a read error. The V and J genes are TRBV6-6 and TRBJ2-2, with TRBD1 matching over 9 bases. Germline V gives CDR1 MNHNY, CDR2 SVGAGI (reference sequence). This CDR3 spans 12 amino acids. CDR3: CASSPTGGGLFF. In nucleotides, the CDR3 is TGTGCCAGCAGTCCGACAGGGGGGGGGCTGTTTTTT.

This clonotype showed up many times. In DNA form, the CDR3 reads TGTGCCAGCCGGGGTAGCGGGAGAGATGAGCAGTTCTTC. This sequence encodes CASRGSGRDEQFF. The chain recombines TRBV6-2 or TRBV6-3 with TRBJ2-1, with TRBD2 identical over 9 bases. V lost 8 bases, J lost 8 bases, and 7 bases stayed unmatched. CDR3 length: 13 amino acids. Germline-derived CDR1 and CDR2 are MNHEY and SVGEGT.

CDR3 protein: CASSPPGGDLLTKNIQYF. DNA for the CDR3: TGTGCCAGCTCACCTCCCGGAGGGGACCTCCTAACGAAAAACATTCAGTACTTC. The chain is built from TRBV18 and TRBJ2-4; D is perhaps TRBD2 (6 bases). The CDR3 totals 18 residues. The V gene's germline CDR1 is KGHSH and CDR2 LQKENI. Trimming left V 3 bases short and J 4 bases short, with 22 bases between.

This clonotype was seen ten or more times. The V call is TRBV20-1, the J call TRBJ2-4; weak D call: TRBD2 (6 bases). The CDR3 has 15 residues. CDR1 and CDR2 (germline): DFQATT, SNEGSKA (reference sequence). V dropped 4 bases and J dropped 2 bases, with 15 bases sitting between them. CDR3 in amino acids: CSAKREVATKNIQYF. The CDR3 nucleotides read TGCAGTGCTAAAAGGGAGGTGGCAACCAAAAACATTCAGTACTTC.

This clonotype was counted between two and nine times. The rearrangement joins TRBV3-1 to TRBJ2-5, with 11 nucleotides matching TRBD2. Germline V gives CDR1 LGHDT, CDR2 YNNKEL (reference sequence). Trimming at V came to 0 bases and at J to 5 bases, leaving 14 bases not matched to a gene. The CDR3 loop spans 19 amino acids. This CDR3 is CASSQDRPSGRRLMETQYF. CDR3 bases: TGTGCCAGCAGCCAAGATCGGCCTAGCGGGAGGAGGTTGATGGAGACCCAGTACTTC.

This clonotype was detected many times. V is TRBV29-1 and J is TRBJ2-1; D unresolved. V lost 5 bases and J 0 bases, leaving 14 bases between the germline ends. Germline lookup yields CDR1 SQVTM and CDR2 ANQGSEA. This CDR3 has 15 amino acids. DNA for the CDR3: TGCAGCGTTCGGCTGGGCGAGAGCTCCTACAATGAGCAGTTCTTC. It specifies CSVRLGESSYNEQFF.

This clonotype was seen more than once but under ten times. The chain is built from TRBV3-1 and TRBJ1-3, with a tentative D call TRBD1 (5 bases). Germline V gives CDR1 LGHDT, CDR2 YNNKEL (reference sequence). The CDR3 spans 17 residues. The ends were cut back, 4 bases at V and 4 bases at J, with 20 bases in the middle. The CDR3 nucleotides are TGTGCCAGCAGCCGCCCGACGGGGGGAAGAGGGGGAAACACCATATATTTT. It is translated as CASSRPTGGRGGNTIYF.

This clonotype was recorded at least ten times. The V and J genes are TRBV29-1 and TRBJ1-1, with TRBD1 matching 11 bases. With 7 bases clipped from V and 5 bases from J, the junction kept 9 bases outside the gene matches. CDR3 length equals 14 residues. Per germline, CDR1 SQVTM and CDR2 ANQGSEA. CDR3 coding DNA: TGCAGCGCATTTAGGACAGGGGGCGTAACTGAAGCTTTCTTT. Translated: CSAFRTGGVTEAFF.